This TCR beta chain was retrieved from a study of T cell clones after liver transplantation. The overall study: In this trial, immunosuppression withdrawal was attempted within 2 years of liver transplant.

The data were produced by immunoSEQ multiplex PCR, yet TCRdb's version contains in-frame clones alone and is incomplete. The repertoire holds 40,000 to 55,000 clones, with around 83% as singletons. The germline CDR1 and CDR2 sequences are SGHRS and YFSETQ. Germline trimming cut 4 bases from V and 6 bases from J; bases unmatched to any gene: 7. The CDR3 is 14 amino acids. The sample was CD4+ T cells from blood, taken 24 months after liver transplant. This receptor was taken from a human patient who received a liver transplant. Some T cells may be the graft donor's. This chain joins TRBV5-1 and TRBJ2-1; 7 bases are shared with TRBD1. The CDR3 region is CASSTDRVANEQFF. The DNA of the CDR3 is TGCGCCAGCAGCACCGACAGGGTTGCCAATGAGCAGTTCTTC.